These T cell receptor beta chains were read from a single sample in a study of neoadjuvant anti-PD-1 for oral cavity cancer. Assay: immunoSEQ multiplex PCR; the TCRdb copy retains only in-frame clones and omits some. The sample yields under 15,000 clones, roughly 71% seen once. Specimen: PBMCs, collected after nivolumab (anti-PD-1) treatment. These receptors were collected from a person between 40 and 80 years old with oral cavity squamous cell carcinoma. Each CDR3 is given with its conserved first and last residue. The order of the fields is clone size, CDR3 length, J gene, D gene, V gene, CDR3 DNA, CDR3 protein. D genes are given only for firm matches. The size of a clone is reported for some rows only, either as once, few or many, or as a class for expanded clones.

abundance: NA; len: 14; j_gene: TRBJ2-7; d_gene: NA; v_gene: TRBV7-2; CDR3nt: TGTGCCAGCAGCCCAAACACCGGGACTTACGAGCAGTACTTC; CDR3aa: CASSPNTGTYEQYF
abundance: few; len: 15; j_gene: TRBJ1-1; d_gene: NA; v_gene: TRBV9; CDR3nt: TGTGCCAGCAGCCCGACGGTAGGGGCGAACACTGAAGCTTTCTTT; CDR3aa: CASSPTVGANTEAFF
abundance: NA; len: 16; j_gene: TRBJ1-2; d_gene: TRBD1; v_gene: TRBV28; CDR3nt: TGTGCCAGCAGTTTGGCTAAACAGGGGGAGAACTATGGCTACACCTTC; CDR3aa: CASSLAKQGENYGYTF
abundance: NA; len: 16; j_gene: TRBJ1-2; d_gene: TRBD1; v_gene: TRBV2; CDR3nt: TGTGCCAGCAGTGAAAAAACTATACAGGGGCAGTATGGCTACACCTTC; CDR3aa: CASSEKTIQGQYGYTF
abundance: few; len: 15; j_gene: TRBJ1-4; d_gene: NA; v_gene: TRBV7-3; CDR3nt: TGTGCCAGCAGCCTGGGCCTAGGGTTTAATGAAAAACTGTTTTTT; CDR3aa: CASSLGLGFNEKLFF
abundance: NA; len: 15; j_gene: TRBJ2-3; d_gene: NA; v_gene: TRBV5-1; CDR3nt: TGCGCCAGCAGCTTGGAGGGTGAGAGAACAGATACGCAGTATTTT; CDR3aa: CASSLEGERTDTQYF
abundance: NA; len: 13; j_gene: TRBJ2-5; d_gene: NA; v_gene: TRBV19; CDR3nt: TGTGCCAGTAGTACCTCGGGGAGGGAGACCCAGTACTTC; CDR3aa: CASSTSGRETQYF
abundance: NA; len: 15; j_gene: TRBJ1-4; d_gene: NA; v_gene: TRBV4-1; CDR3nt: TGCGCCAGCAGCCAAGACGCGAGGGGCATTGAAAAACTGTTTTTT; CDR3aa: CASSQDARGIEKLFF
abundance: few; len: 12; j_gene: TRBJ1-2; d_gene: NA; v_gene: TRBV28; CDR3nt: TGTGCCAGCAGTTCCTCGGTGGTTGGCAACACCTTC; CDR3aa: CASSSSVVGNTF
abundance: few; len: 16; j_gene: TRBJ2-7; d_gene: TRBD2; v_gene: TRBV27; CDR3nt: TGTGCCAGCAGTTCCAGACTAGCGGGAGGATTCTACGAGCAGTACTTC; CDR3aa: CASSSRLAGGFYEQYF
abundance: NA; len: 13; j_gene: TRBJ2-5; d_gene: NA; v_gene: TRBV11-1; CDR3nt: TGTGCCAGCAGCCCGTCTGGTTCGGAGACCCAGTACTTC; CDR3aa: CASSPSGSETQYF
abundance: NA; len: 14; j_gene: TRBJ2-7; d_gene: TRBD1; v_gene: TRBV11-1; CDR3nt: TGTGCCAGCAGCTACACCGGGACAGGGTACGAGCAGTACTTC; CDR3aa: CASSYTGTGYEQYF
abundance: NA; len: 13; j_gene: TRBJ2-7; d_gene: NA; v_gene: TRBV6-5; CDR3nt: TGTGCCAGCAGTTACACAGGCCCCTACGAGCAGTACTTC; CDR3aa: CASSYTGPYEQYF
abundance: few; len: 13; j_gene: TRBJ1-4; d_gene: NA; v_gene: TRBV2; CDR3nt: TGTGCCAGCGGGGACGGACTAAATGAAAAACTGTTTTTT; CDR3aa: CASGDGLNEKLFF
abundance: few; len: 14; j_gene: TRBJ2-7; d_gene: NA; v_gene: TRBV7-2; CDR3nt: TGTGCCAGCAGCTTAGCGCACCAACGGTGGGAGCAGTACTTC; CDR3aa: CASSLAHQRWEQYF
abundance: NA; len: 17; j_gene: TRBJ2-7; d_gene: TRBD2; v_gene: TRBV5-4; CDR3nt: TGTGCCAGCAGCATCAAAACCATAGCGGGAGTGCCCTACGAGCAGTACTTC; CDR3aa: CASSIKTIAGVPYEQYF
abundance: NA; len: 16; j_gene: TRBJ1-1; d_gene: NA; v_gene: TRBV10-3; CDR3nt: TGTGCCATCAGTGAGCTTTCAGGGGAAAGGAACACTGAAGCTTTCTTT; CDR3aa: CAISELSGERNTEAFF
abundance: few; len: 15; j_gene: TRBJ2-7; d_gene: TRBD1; v_gene: TRBV5-4; CDR3nt: TGTGCCAGCAGCTTGGGGACAGGGCCCACCTACGAGCAGTACTTC; CDR3aa: CASSLGTGPTYEQYF
abundance: NA; len: 14; j_gene: TRBJ1-4; d_gene: NA; v_gene: TRBV30; CDR3nt: TGTGCCTGGAGTGGGTTTGGGGATAATGAAAAACTGTTTTTT; CDR3aa: CAWSGFGDNEKLFF
abundance: NA; len: 12; j_gene: TRBJ2-3; d_gene: NA; v_gene: TRBV5-4; CDR3nt: TGTGCCAGCAGCTTGGAATCAGATACGCAGTATTTT; CDR3aa: CASSLESDTQYF
abundance: NA; len: 15; j_gene: TRBJ1-5; d_gene: NA; v_gene: TRBV19; CDR3nt: TGTGCCAGTAGTATACAGGGGCTGGGCAATCAGCCCCAGCATTTT; CDR3aa: CASSIQGLGNQPQHF
abundance: NA; len: 13; j_gene: TRBJ2-5; d_gene: TRBD2; v_gene: TRBV6-5; CDR3nt: TGTGCCAGCACCCCCGTCGGGAGGGAGACCCAGTACTTC; CDR3aa: CASTPVGRETQYF
abundance: NA; len: 15; j_gene: TRBJ1-1; d_gene: NA; v_gene: TRBV5-4; CDR3nt: TGTGCCAGCAGCCTGTATACTACAGGACCGGATAGGGCTTTCTTT; CDR3aa: CASSLYTTGPDRAFF